These 14 T cell receptor beta chains share one sample of origin, sequenced in a study of T cell responses to AZD1222 COVID-19 vaccine. The repertoire was sequenced with immunoSEQ multiplex PCR; TCRdb's copy has only in-frame clones and lacks some. The sample contains about 190,000 clones, around 90% of which appear only once. The sample here was peripheral blood, taken 28 days after the second dose of the MenACWY control vaccine. Receptor source: an adult who received the MenACWY meningococcal vaccine as a control.

This rearrangement joins TRBV19 to TRBJ2-1; 9 bases map to TRBD1. J gave up 4 bases and V 5 bases, and 6 bases lay outside the gene matches. The CDR3 runs to 15 residues. CDR1 is LNHDA and CDR2 is SQIVND in the germline V gene (reference sequence). The CDR3 spells CASSLRGQGYNEQFF. CDR3 nucleotides: TGTGCCAGTAGTCTGCGGGGACAGGGTTACAATGAGCAGTTCTTC.

The genes are TRBV27 and TRBJ1-2; 7 bases map to TRBD1. J lost 8 bases, V lost 1 base, and 10 bases had no gene match. Germline values: CDR1 MNHEY, CDR2 SMNVEV (reference sequence). The CDR3 contains 15 residues. This CDR3 reads CASSLWAGGTDGYTF. CDR3 bases: TGTGCCAGCAGTTTATGGGCAGGGGGTACGGACGGCTACACCTTC.

In this sample, this clone turned up a few times. The rearrangement links TRBV7-9 to TRBJ2-3; 12 positions match TRBD2. The CDR3 has 16 residues. V shed 5 bases, J shed 4 bases, and the junction held 7 bases outside the gene matches. Germline-derived CDR1 and CDR2 are SEHNR and FQNEAQ (reference sequence). The CDR3 coding sequence is TGTGCCAGCAGCGGCCCTAGCGGGAGGGCCCCAGATACGCAGTATTTT. It is translated as CASSGPSGRAPDTQYF.

For the CDR3, the DNA is TGTGCCAGCAGTTCCGGACACCCAGGAAGTGAGCAGTACTTC. Translated, it gives CASSSGHPGSEQYF. The chain combines TRBV6-5 with TRBJ2-7, with D perhaps TRBD1 (5 bases). Looked up from germline, CDR1 is MNHEY and CDR2 is SVGAGI. V lost 4 bases to trimming and J lost 7 bases, with 17 bases between them. CDR3 length: 14 residues.

The gene calls are TRBV3-1 (or the pseudogene TRBV3-2) and TRBJ1-2; D unclear. Germline-derived CDR1 and CDR2 are LGHDT and YNNKEL (reference sequence). The CDR3 length is 12 residues. Trimming left V 4 bases short and J 7 bases short, with 10 bases between. CDR3 loop: CASSRAVGGYTF. CDR3 nucleotide sequence: TGTGCCAGCAGCCGCGCTGTTGGTGGCTACACCTTC.

The V call is TRBV3-1 (or the pseudogene TRBV3-2), the J call TRBJ1-1, with 7 bases matching TRBD1. There are 13 residues in the CDR3. V lost 7 bases, J lost 8 bases, and 10 bases stayed unmatched. Germline V gene data show CDR1 as LGHDT and CDR2 as YNNKEL (reference sequence). The CDR3 region has the DNA TGTGCCAGCACCAAAGATGCAGGGGGAGAAGCTTTCTTT. This codes for CASTKDAGGEAFF.

The chain links TRBV19 to TRBJ2-7; D not certain. There are 13 residues in the CDR3. Germline lookup yields CDR1 LNHDA and CDR2 SQIVND (reference sequence). Trimming cost V 3 bases and J 2 bases, with 8 bases left between them. The CDR3 loop is CASSISPAYEQYF. DNA of the CDR3: TGTGCCAGTAGTATTAGTCCGGCCTACGAGCAGTACTTC.

The genes are TRBV7-9 and TRBJ2-5, with TRBD1 identical over 12 bases. This CDR3 is 16 amino acids long. Germline assignment: CDR1 SEHNR and CDR2 FQNEAQ (reference sequence). V lost 5 bases and J lost 5; bases outside the gene matches: 9. The CDR3 bases are TGTGCCAGCAGCCGGCCGGGACAGGGGGCAGCCGAGACCCAGTACTTC. Residues: CASSRPGQGAAETQYF.

The rearrangement joins TRBV5-4 to TRBJ2-6; tentatively, D is TRBD1 (6 bases). V was clipped by 3 bases and J by 4 bases, with 8 bases between them. Per the germline V gene, CDR1 is SGHNT and CDR2 is YYREEE (reference sequence). The CDR3 is 14 residues long. The CDR3 reads CASSYTGGANVLTF. CDR3 DNA sequence: TGTGCCAGCAGCTACACAGGGGGGGCCAACGTCCTGACTTTC. Looking up the rest from reference TRBV5-4 and TRBJ2-6 gives the full variable domain: ETGVTQSPTHLIKTRGQQVTLRCSSQSGHNTVSWYQQALGQGPQFIFQYYREEENGRGNFPPRFSGLQFPNYSSELNVNALELDDSALYLCASSYTGGANVLTFGAGSRLTVL.

This clone appeared a single time. The chain carries TRBV6-5 and TRBJ1-2; no clear D gene. CDR3 size: 13 residues. V was clipped by 4 bases and J by 9 bases, with 15 bases between them. The germline gives CDR1 MNHEY, CDR2 SVGAGI. CDR3 loop: CASSSPVGRRYTF. The CDR3 coding sequence is TGTGCCAGCAGTTCGCCGGTGGGTAGGCGCTACACCTTC.

The V call is TRBV18, the J call TRBJ2-7, with D unresolved. Trimming removed 0 bases at V and 3 bases at J, with 9 bases between. This CDR3 is built from 14 residues. Germline V gene sequence: CDR1 KGHSH, CDR2 LQKENI. CDR3: CASSPPVRSYEQYF. In nucleotides, the CDR3 is TGTGCCAGCTCACCACCGGTAAGGAGCTACGAGCAGTACTTC.

The chain recombines TRBV15 with TRBJ1-2; maybe TRBD1 (5 bases). V lost 0 bases to trimming and J lost 3 bases, with 17 bases between them. Germline values: CDR1 LNHNV, CDR2 YYDKDF (reference sequence). The length of the CDR3 is 17 residues. CDR3 in amino acids: CATSREGDGVRHYGYTF. In DNA, the CDR3 is TGTGCCACCAGCAGAGAGGGGGACGGGGTTCGGCACTATGGCTACACCTTC. The full variable domain, its missing parts supplied by reference TRBV15 and TRBJ1-2, is DAMVIQNPRYQVTQFGKPVTLSCSQTLNHNVMYWYQQKSSQAPKLLFHYYDKDFNNEADTPDNFQSRRPNTSFCFLDIRSPGLGDTAMYLCATSREGDGVRHYGYTFGSGTRLTVV.

This clone was detected once. The chain joins TRBV9 to TRBJ1-1; D is ambiguous. Germline assignment: CDR1 SGDLS and CDR2 YYNGEE. This CDR3 spans 14 amino acids. V lost 0 bases and J 4 bases, leaving 10 bases between the germline ends. The CDR3 spells CASSVEAGVTEAFF. The CDR3 DNA reads as TGTGCCAGCAGCGTAGAAGCTGGGGTCACTGAAGCTTTCTTT.

Here the CDR3 reads CASTSLGGGQPQHF. The CDR3, as DNA: TGTGCCAGTACCTCATTGGGGGGCGGACAGCCCCAGCATTTT. This chain links TRBV19 with TRBJ1-5; tentative D call: TRBD1 (6 bases). This CDR3 comprises 14 residues. The V and J ends lost 7 bases and 7 bases respectively, with 17 bases between them. In germline, CDR1 is LNHDA, CDR2 SQIVND (reference sequence).